This T cell receptor beta chain was observed in a study of blood T cell repertoires in COVID-19. Study details: Researchers got acute and convalescent COVID-19 samples from the United States, Italy and Spain. T cells, B-cell-depleted T cells, or PBMCs provided the cDNA or gDNA that served as material.

In the study's own analysis: Reference gene primer amplification gave estimated nucleated cell counts. Repertoires were generated with immunoSEQ multiplex PCR, while TCRdb's copy carries only in-frame clones and drops some. For V, J and clone size, that table is used; D and trimming come from the DNA. This table has 35,000 to 50,000 clones, just under 70% appearing once. The V gene's germline CDR1 is SGHTA and CDR2 FQGNSA. Losses at the gene ends were 7 bases for V and 5 bases for J; bases not matched to a gene: 19. The CDR3 length is 19 residues. This receptor was identified in a man aged 80 or over with acute or convalescent COVID-19. The sequencing sample was made of peripheral blood. V and J are TRBV7-2 and TRBJ1-5, with 11 bases aligning to TRBD1. The CDR3 DNA follows: TGTGCCAGCACCTTGACGGACAGGGGGCTAAAAGAATCGGATCAGCCCCAGCATTTT. It yields the protein CASTLTDRGLKESDQPQHF.